This is a list of T cell receptor beta chains from one sample in a study of OX40 agonist ivuxolimab in advanced cancers. Some clones are missing from TCRdb's copy, which holds only in-frame ones; the method was immunoSEQ multiplex PCR. Of about 100,000 clones listed, approximately 90% are singletons. This material consisted of CD4+ or CD8+ T cells sorted from blood, taken in a trial of the OX40 agonist ivuxolimab. The source of these receptors is an adult with an advanced solid tumor such as melanoma, head and neck, liver or kidney cancer. CDR3s include the opening cysteine and the closing phenylalanine or tryptophan. The D gene is left open where the match is weak. Clone size is shown for a subset of rows, as once, few, many or a class of expanded clone.

J gene | V gene | D gene | clone size | CDR3 DNA | CDR3 protein
TRBJ1-1 | TRBV6-5 | . | . | TGTGCCAGCAGTTACTCTGGAGCTGAAGCTTTCTTT | CASSYSGAEAFF
TRBJ2-7 | TRBV10-1 | . | . | TGCGCCAGCAGTCCACCGGGACGGAGCTACGAGCAGTACTTC | CASSPPGRSYEQYF
TRBJ2-2 | TRBV7-9 | . | few | TGTGCCAGCAGCTTACTGAGCACCGGGGAGCTGTTTTTT | CASSLLSTGELFF
TRBJ1-2 | TRBV9 | . | . | TGTGCCAGCAGCGTAGGGCCGCCCTATGGCTACACCTTC | CASSVGPPYGYTF
TRBJ1-1 | TRBV7-5 | . | . | TGTGCCAGAAGCCCAGCGCGAAGGGGAGCTTTCTTT | CARSPARRGAFF
TRBJ2-3 | TRBV5-8 | . | . | TGTGCCAGCAGCTTGGGTCGAGGAATAGATACGCAGTATTTT | CASSLGRGIDTQYF
TRBJ2-2 | TRBV19 | . | . | TGTGCCACAGGGTTCACTACCGGGGAGCTGTTTTTT | CATGFTTGELFF
TRBJ2-5 | TRBV9 | . | . | TGTGCCAGCAGCGTAGATGAGGGGAAGCCCAGGGGGACCCAGTACTTC | CASSVDEGKPRGTQYF
TRBJ2-3 | TRBV19 | TRBD2 | once | TGTGCCAGTAGTATCTTAGGCGGGAGTGGGGCAGATACGCAGTATTTT | CASSILGGSGADTQYF
TRBJ2-7 | TRBV11-2 | . | . | TGTGCCAGCAGCTTAGGTGGACGGAGCTCCTACGAGCAGTACTTC | CASSLGGRSSYEQYF
TRBJ1-3 | TRBV18 | . | . | TGTGCCAGCTCACCATTCACAACTGGAAACACCATATATTTT | CASSPFTTGNTIYF
TRBJ1-4 | TRBV15 | TRBD1 | . | TGTGCCACCAGCAGAGAAGGGACAGGGAATGAAAAACTGTTTTTT | CATSREGTGNEKLFF
TRBJ1-4 | TRBV18 | . | . | TGTGCCAGCTCACGACTACAGGGCTCTAATGAAAAACTGTTTTTT | CASSRLQGSNEKLFF
TRBJ2-3 | TRBV5-6 | . | . | TGTGCCAGCAGCTTGGAGGTTTGGGGGGCGGTAAGCACAGATACGCAGTATTTT | CASSLEVWGAVSTDTQYF
TRBJ2-1 | TRBV2 | TRBD2 | . | TGTGCCAGCAGCAGACTAGCGGGAGCCAATGAGCAGTTCTTC | CASSRLAGANEQFF
TRBJ2-7 | TRBV9 | TRBD2 | . | TGTGCCAGCAGCGTTACGGGACTAGCGGAACTCTACGAGCAGTACTTC | CASSVTGLAELYEQYF